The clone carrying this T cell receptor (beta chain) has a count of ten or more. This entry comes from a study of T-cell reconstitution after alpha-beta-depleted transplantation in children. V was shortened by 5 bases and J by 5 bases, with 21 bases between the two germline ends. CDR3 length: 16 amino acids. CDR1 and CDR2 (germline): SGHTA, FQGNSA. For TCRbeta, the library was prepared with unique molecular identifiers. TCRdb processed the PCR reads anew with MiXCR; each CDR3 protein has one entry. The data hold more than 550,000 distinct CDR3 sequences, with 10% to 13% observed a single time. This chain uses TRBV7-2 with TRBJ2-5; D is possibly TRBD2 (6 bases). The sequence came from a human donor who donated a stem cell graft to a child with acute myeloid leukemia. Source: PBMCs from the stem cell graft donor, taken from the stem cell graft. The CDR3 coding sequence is TGTGCCAGCAGCACCCGTATGCAGGGAGGATGGGAGACCCAGTACTTC. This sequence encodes CASSTRMQGGWETQYF.